A single sample is the source of the 11 T cell receptor beta chains below, sequenced in a study of blood T cells in healthy people across ages (dated by TCRdb to the mid-2010s). The library was generated by 5' RACE. Instrument used: Illumina HiSeq 2500. A second PCR of roughly 7 to 12 cycles was run with a J-beta primer mix and a sample-barcoded 5' primer. The public reads were reprocessed in TCRdb via fastp at Q25 and MiXCR, keeping in-frame beta chains. Records with the same CDR3 protein are collapsed into one entry carrying the most frequent genes and DNA. For this sample the table gives about 400,000 distinct CDR3 sequences, of which about half were detected only once. The top ten constitute around 50% of the sample. Material: blood. These TCRs come from a man in his sixties in good health.

The rearrangement joins TRBV7-6 to TRBJ2-1, with TRBD2 identical over 8 bases. V shed 5 bases, J shed 7 bases, and the junction held 13 bases outside the gene matches. Germline V gene data show CDR1 as SGHVS and CDR2 as FNYEAQ. The CDR3 runs to 16 residues. The CDR3, as DNA: TGTGCCAGCAGCCCCAATGGAGCGGGAGTTGGTAATGAGCAGTTCTTC. Its translation is CASSPNGAGVGNEQFF.

CDR3 in amino acids: CSARGRQGTSYEQYF. The CDR3 nucleotides read TGCAGTGCTAGGGGCAGACAGGGAACTTCCTACGAGCAGTACTTC. The chain uses TRBV20-1 and TRBJ2-7; TRBD1 aligns across 7 bases. V shed 3 bases, J shed 1 base, and the junction held 9 bases outside the gene matches. The CDR3 is 15 residues long. CDR1 is DFQATT and CDR2 is SNEGSKA in the germline V gene (reference sequence).

V usage is TRBV27 and J usage is TRBJ2-4; D is ambiguous. The tail of the sequence fits TRBJ2-5 better, so the J call may be wrong. Germline values: CDR1 MNHEY, CDR2 SMNVEV (reference sequence). This CDR3 comprises 13 residues. The CDR3 nucleotides are TGTGCCAGCAGTTTATCTCTGGTCCAGACCCAGTACTTC. It is translated as CASSLSLVQTQYF.

This clonotype was detected many times. The genes are TRBV20-1 and TRBJ1-5; no firm D call. Looked up from germline, CDR1 is DFQATT and CDR2 is SNEGSKA (reference sequence). Trimming cost V 6 bases and J 2 bases, with 8 bases left between them. This CDR3 has 12 residues. The CDR3, as DNA: TGCAGTGCCGGGAGTGGCAATCAGCCCCAGCATTTT. Translated, it gives CSAGSGNQPQHF.

This clonotype was observed a handful of times. The chain joins TRBV28 to TRBJ1-2; no firm D call. Trimming left V 5 bases short and J 4 bases short, with 20 bases between. Germline CDR1 MDHEN, CDR2 SYDVKM. The CDR3 spans 16 residues. CDR3 in DNA: TGTGCCAGCAGTGTACCCGCCGGAACAGCCTTCTATGGCTACACCTTC. Its protein product is CASSVPAGTAFYGYTF.

This clonotype was found once. V gene TRBV2 combines with J gene TRBJ2-3, with TRBD1 identical over 7 bases. V was clipped by 8 bases and J by 0 bases; unmatched bases: 8. The CDR3 runs 15 residues. Germline assignment: CDR1 SNHLY and CDR2 FYNNEI. The DNA of the CDR3 is TGTGCCAGCGGAGTACAGGGGAAGAGCACAGATACGCAGTATTTT. It yields the protein CASGVQGKSTDTQYF.

The chain carries TRBV28 and TRBJ2-7; D unclear. This CDR3 region has 14 residues. Germline V gene sequence: CDR1 MDHEN, CDR2 SYDVKM. V lost 4 bases, J lost 9 bases, and 19 bases lay in between. This CDR3 reads CASSSGADPTRQYF. CDR3 bases: TGTGCCAGCAGTTCTGGTGCGGACCCTACGAGGCAGTACTTC.

J is TRBJ2-1 and V is TRBV7-2; D is unclear. Trimming took 3 bases from V and 4 from J, leaving 7 bases between them. The CDR3 extends over 13 amino acids. The germline gives CDR1 SGHTA, CDR2 FQGNSA. DNA for the CDR3: TGTGCCAGCAGCTTTAGGGCTTACAATGAGCAGTTCTTC. Protein sequence: CASSFRAYNEQFF. The complete variable domain, with remaining parts taken from reference TRBV7-2 and TRBJ2-1, reads GAGVSQSPSNKVTEKGKDVELRCDPISGHTALYWYRQSLGQGLEFLIYFQGNSAPDKSGLPSDRFSAERTGGSVSTLTIQRTQQEDSAVYLCASSFRAYNEQFFGPGTRLTVL.

V gene TRBV12-3 or TRBV12-4 combines with J gene TRBJ2-7, with TRBD1 identical over 7 bases. The CDR3 spans 15 residues. V shed 6 bases and J 2 bases; nucleotides not matched to a gene: 10. CDR3 in amino acids: CASSQRDSGPYEQYF. CDR3 sequence (DNA): TGTGCCAGCAGCCAAAGGGACAGCGGACCCTACGAGCAGTACTTC.

This sequence joins TRBV24-1 and TRBJ1-1; 7 positions agree with TRBD1. Germline CDR1 is KGHDR and CDR2 is SFDVKD. With 4 bases clipped from V and 7 bases from J, the junction kept 5 bases outside the gene matches. This CDR3 region has 13 residues. The CDR3 region has the DNA TGTGCCACCAGTGACCCAAACAGGGGTGAAGCTTTCTTT. Its protein is CATSDPNRGEAFF.

A few counts support this clonotype. This chain joins TRBV4-2 and TRBJ1-4; no reliable D call. The CDR3 totals 16 residues. The germline V gene encodes CDR1 LGHNA and CDR2 YNFKEQ. Deletions cut 5 bases from V and 0 bases from J, with 13 bases between. In DNA form, the CDR3 reads TGTGCCAGCAGCAGGGCTTCGGTTGCAACTAATGAAAAACTGTTTTTT. The encoded protein is CASSRASVATNEKLFF.